This TCR beta chain was recovered during a study of T cell responses to AZD1222 COVID-19 vaccine. Study-level findings and limits: Dominant CD4 TCR responses targeted spike regions 160-218 and 743-854. When two AZD1222 doses had been given, Spike-specific TCR breadth and depth rose.

The ends were cut back, 0 bases at V and 1 base at J, with 7 bases in the middle. Looked up from germline, CDR1 is SGDLS and CDR2 is YYNGEE. The length of the CDR3 is 14 residues. With regard to this clone: Its antigen remains unidentified.

Libraries were prepared by immunoSEQ multiplex PCR; TCRdb keeps only in-frame clonotypes and omits some of them. The data contain 150,000 to 200,000 clones, 85% to 95% of them singletons. The chain combines TRBV9 with TRBJ1-1; no firm D call. This TCR came from an adult in good health. The sequencing used peripheral blood, collected on day 0 of AZD1222 vaccination. The chain's CDR3 is CASSVGIGNTEAFF. The DNA for the CDR3 is TGTGCCAGCAGCGTAGGTATAGGGAACACTGAAGCTTTCTTT.